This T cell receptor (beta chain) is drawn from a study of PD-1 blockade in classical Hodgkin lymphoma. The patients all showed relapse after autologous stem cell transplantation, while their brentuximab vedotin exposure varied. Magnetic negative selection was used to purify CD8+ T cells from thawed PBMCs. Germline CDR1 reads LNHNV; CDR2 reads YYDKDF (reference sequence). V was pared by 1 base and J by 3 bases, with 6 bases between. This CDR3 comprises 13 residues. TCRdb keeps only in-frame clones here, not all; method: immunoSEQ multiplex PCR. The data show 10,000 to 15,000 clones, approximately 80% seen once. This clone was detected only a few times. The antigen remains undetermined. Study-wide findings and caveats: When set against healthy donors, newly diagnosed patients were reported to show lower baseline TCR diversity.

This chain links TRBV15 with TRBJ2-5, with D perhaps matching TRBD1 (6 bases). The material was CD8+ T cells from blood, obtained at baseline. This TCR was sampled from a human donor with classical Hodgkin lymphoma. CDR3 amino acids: CATSRAGEETQYF. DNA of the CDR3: TGTGCCACCAGCAGAGCAGGGGAAGAGACCCAGTACTTC.